What follows are 15 T cell receptor beta chains derived from one specimen sequenced in a study of cytomegalovirus exposure and HLA in healthy donors. The PCR had 60 Vbeta and 13 Jbeta primers. Only in-frame clones appear in the TCRdb table, and some are missing; sequencing was by immunoSEQ multiplex PCR. The table includes roughly 100,000 clones, roughly 9.1% detected once. The sample taken for sequencing was PBMCs. The receptors stem from a man aged 40-49 years in good health and CMV-seropositive.

The chain combines TRBV28 with TRBJ2-7; D unclear. CDR3 size: 14 residues. In germline, CDR1 is MDHEN, CDR2 SYDVKM. Trimming removed 3 bases from V and 2 bases from J, with 11 bases in between. CDR3 loop: CASSFAEPTYEQYF. Written as DNA, the CDR3 is TGTGCCAGCAGTTTTGCGGAACCAACCTACGAGCAGTACTTC. The full variable domain, with the rest looked up from reference TRBV28 and TRBJ2-7, is DVKVTQSSRYLVKRTGEKVFLECVQDMDHENMFWYRQDPGLGLRLIYFSYDVKMKEKGDIPEGYSVSREKKERFSLILESASTNQTSMYLCASSFAEPTYEQYFGPGTRLTVT.

This clone appeared a few times. The chain joins TRBV7-9 to TRBJ2-3; TRBD2 matches 12 bases. The V gene's germline CDR1 is SEHNR and CDR2 FQNEAQ (reference sequence). V lost 7 bases and J lost 3; bases outside the gene matches: 5. This CDR3 has 15 residues. The CDR3 coding sequence is TGTGCCAGCACCAAAGGACTAGCGGGAACAGATACGCAGTATTTT. Amino acids: CASTKGLAGTDTQYF.

The rearrangement links TRBV7-2 to TRBJ2-7; D call uncertain. The CDR3 runs 14 residues. Germline V gene lookup returns CDR1 SGHTA and CDR2 FQGNSA. V was pared by 2 bases and J by 0 bases, with 8 bases between. The CDR3 here is CASSLTFSSYEQYF. The CDR3 bases are TGTGCCAGCAGCTTAACTTTTAGCTCCTACGAGCAGTACTTC.

This clone was counted between two and nine times. V and J are TRBV19 and TRBJ2-3; no firm D call. Germline values: CDR1 LNHDA, CDR2 SQIVND (reference sequence). The CDR3 runs 14 residues. Trimming shortened V by 0 bases and J by 2 bases, and 6 bases separated the two germline ends. CDR3 amino acids: CASSIEHATDTQYF. Here the CDR3 DNA reads TGTGCCAGTAGTATAGAACACGCCACAGATACGCAGTATTTT.

The V gene is TRBV4-1, the J gene TRBJ2-7; unclear D gene. In germline, CDR1 is MGHRA, CDR2 YSYEKL. The CDR3 length is 11 residues. Trimming stripped 5 bases from V and 3 bases from J, with 5 bases between. The CDR3 DNA reads TGCGCCAGCAGCTACAGCTACGAGCAGTACTTC. Residues: CASSYSYEQYF.

V and J are TRBV15 and TRBJ1-5; 10 bases map to TRBD1. The CDR3 covers 16 residues. V lost 5 bases, J lost 1 base, and 5 bases stayed unmatched. Germline CDR1 LNHNV, CDR2 YYDKDF (reference sequence). Here the CDR3 DNA reads TGTGCCACCAGCCGGGACAGGGGTCACAGCAATCAGCCCCAGCATTTT. It encodes CATSRDRGHSNQPQHF.

This clone was picked up a small number of times. The chain recombines TRBV18 with TRBJ1-3; D unresolved. Trimming pared 2 bases from V and 9 bases from J, leaving 14 bases between. Germline CDR1 KGHSH, CDR2 LQKENI. The CDR3 has 14 amino acids. CDR3 loop: CASSPSGLDGTIYF. The CDR3 nucleotides are TGTGCCAGCTCACCAAGCGGACTAGATGGCACCATATATTTT.

This clone was seen a handful of times. The chain links TRBV14 to TRBJ2-7, with D perhaps TRBD2 (5 bases). From germline, CDR1 is SGHDN and CDR2 FVKESK. CDR3 length: 16 amino acids. Trimming pared 4 bases from V and 1 base from J, leaving 17 bases between. In DNA form, the CDR3 reads TGTGCCAGCAGCCGACCCCTTGGGGAGTCTTCCTACGAGCAGTACTTC. It is translated as CASSRPLGESSYEQYF. Full variable domain (outside the CDR3, taken from reference TRBV14 and TRBJ2-7): EAGVTQFPSHSVIEKGQTVTLRCDPISGHDNLYWYRRVMGKEIKFLLHFVKESKQDESGMPNNRFLAERTGGTYSTLKVQPAELEDSGVYFCASSRPLGESSYEQYFGPGTRLTVT.

The chain carries TRBV11-2 and TRBJ1-1; 7 bases are shared with TRBD1. The CDR3 covers 15 residues. In germline, CDR1 is SGHAT, CDR2 FQNNGV. The V and J ends lost 5 bases and 4 bases, in that order; junction bases with no gene match: 10. The CDR3 here is CASSPQTGRFTEAFF. DNA of the CDR3: TGTGCCAGCAGCCCACAGACAGGGAGATTCACTGAAGCTTTCTTT.

V and J are TRBV6-1 and TRBJ1-2; 7 positions match TRBD1. Unmatched junction bases numbered 4, after V lost 3 bases and J lost 3 bases. Per the germline V gene, CDR1 is MNHNS and CDR2 is SASEGT. This CDR3 is built from 14 residues. The CDR3 protein is CASSEVRGDYGYTF. The CDR3 DNA sequence: TGTGCCAGCAGTGAGGTCAGGGGGGACTATGGCTACACCTTC.

This clone occurred a few times. The CDR3: CASSEWGRLEYEQYF. The CDR3 DNA follows: TGTGCCAGCAGTGAATGGGGGAGGCTGGAATACGAGCAGTACTTC. The chain carries TRBV2 and TRBJ2-7, with TRBD2 as a possible D gene (6 bases). In germline, CDR1 is SNHLY, CDR2 FYNNEI. This CDR3 spans 15 amino acids. The V end lost 2 bases, the J end lost 4 bases, and 15 bases lay between the germline ends.

This chain links TRBV5-1 with TRBJ1-5, with D tentatively TRBD1 (5 bases). This CDR3 comprises 13 residues. CDR1 and CDR2 from the germline V gene are SGHRS and YFSETQ. The V and J ends lost 5 bases and 3 bases respectively, with 9 bases between them. In DNA form, the CDR3 reads TGCGCCAGCAGACTGGACAACAATCAGCCCCAGCATTTT. The encoded protein is CASRLDNNQPQHF.

Concerning this clone: The sample contains more than one DNA sequence encoding this CDR3. This sequence joins TRBV5-1 and TRBJ2-7; TRBD2 agrees at 10 bases. The CDR3 has 14 amino acids. Unmatched junction bases numbered 8, after V lost 5 bases and J lost 6 bases. Germline assignment: CDR1 SGHRS and CDR2 YFSETQ. DNA for the CDR3: TGCGCCAGCAGTTCAGCGGGGGGGCGGATCGAGCAGTACTTC. It specifies CASSSAGGRIEQYF.

This clone appeared a few times. The chain uses TRBV29-1 and TRBJ2-1; D is possibly TRBD2 (5 bases). The CDR3 has 14 amino acids. V was pared by 5 bases and J by 0 bases, with 11 bases between. Germline-derived CDR1 and CDR2 are SQVTM and ANQGSEA. The CDR3 region has the DNA TGCAGCGTTAAGGACTCCAGCTCCTACAATGAGCAGTTCTTC. Translated, it gives CSVKDSSSYNEQFF.

The V call is TRBV19, the J call TRBJ1-2; perhaps TRBD1 as D (6 bases). V lost 6 bases and J 2 bases, leaving 10 bases between the germline ends. Looked up from germline, CDR1 is LNHDA and CDR2 is SQIVND (reference sequence). The CDR3 has 13 residues. Written as DNA, the CDR3 is TGTGCCAGTAGAAACCAGGGGAACTATGGCTACACCTTC. Its translation is CASRNQGNYGYTF.